The 12 T cell receptor beta chains reported below all come from one sample, sequenced in a study of CD8 T cells in Susac syndrome. With random hexamers, roughly 0.45 to 1 ug RNA was reverse transcribed. TCRdb analysed the immunoSEQ multiplex PCR reads with MiXCR anew, one entry per CDR3 protein. Here the sample spans about 150,000 distinct CDR3 sequences, about 94% being singletons. Sequenced material: CD8+ T cells from PBMCs. These receptors were collected from a human donor with multiple sclerosis.

The rearrangement uses TRBV20-1 and TRBJ2-3; 7 bases agree with TRBD1. The CDR3 runs to 15 residues. Germline CDR1 DFQATT, CDR2 SNEGSKA (reference sequence). V shed 5 bases and J 5 bases; nucleotides not matched to a gene: 13. The CDR3 region is CSAGPQGRFVDTQYF. As DNA, the CDR3 is TGCAGTGCTGGCCCACAGGGGAGATTTGTAGATACGCAGTATTTT.

This chain uses TRBV20-1 with TRBJ2-7; D is unresolved. Germline V gives CDR1 DFQATT, CDR2 SNEGSKA (reference sequence). There are 13 residues in the CDR3. V was clipped by 3 bases and J by 3 bases, with 12 bases between them. The CDR3 sequence is CSARPPHLYEQYF. The CDR3 bases are TGCAGTGCTAGGCCACCCCATCTCTACGAGCAGTACTTC.

The rearrangement uses TRBV20-1 and TRBJ1-2; a weak D match, TRBD1 (5 bases). The V end lost 1 base, the J end lost 3 bases, and 21 bases lay between the germline ends. The length of the CDR3 is 17 residues. Germline V gene sequence: CDR1 DFQATT, CDR2 SNEGSKA (reference sequence). The CDR3 nucleotides read TGCAGTGCTAGAGGTACAGACGATACAGGTTTCGACTATGGCTACACCTTC. The encoded protein is CSARGTDDTGFDYGYTF.

The genes are TRBV4-2 and TRBJ2-7; D is possibly TRBD2 (7 bases). The length of the CDR3 is 15 residues. Per germline, CDR1 LGHNA and CDR2 YNFKEQ. V was shortened by 2 bases and J by 0 bases, with 11 bases between the two germline ends. CDR3 coding DNA: TGTGCCAGCAGCCAACCAGGGGAGGGCTCCTACGAGCAGTACTTC. It specifies CASSQPGEGSYEQYF.

V usage is TRBV4-1 and J usage is TRBJ1-1, with 9 bases aligning to TRBD1. With 8 bases clipped from V and 3 bases from J, the junction kept 4 bases outside the gene matches. Germline CDR1 MGHRA, CDR2 YSYEKL. The length of the CDR3 is 13 residues. The CDR3 reads CASGTGGDTEAFF. For the CDR3, the DNA is TGCGCCAGCGGAACAGGGGGCGACACTGAAGCTTTCTTT.

The gene calls are TRBV7-9 and TRBJ2-4; tentative D call: TRBD2 (5 bases). CDR1 is SEHNR, CDR2 FQNEAQ, per germline (reference sequence). The length of the CDR3 is 16 residues. Between the trimmed V and J ends, which lost 6 bases and 7 bases, there was a span of 22 bases. The CDR3 DNA sequence: TGTGCCAGCAGTCCCGCGAGGTCGACTAATACTAACATTCAGTACTTC. Its translation is CASSPARSTNTNIQYF.

The chain links TRBV5-1 to TRBJ1-6, with D perhaps matching TRBD1 (5 bases). The germline V gene has CDR1 SGHRS and CDR2 YFSETQ. The CDR3 loop spans 14 amino acids. Trimming took off 5 bases at V and 5 bases at J, with 11 bases between the two ends. The CDR3 nucleotides read TGCGCCAGCAGGGGGAACAGGAATAATTCACCCCTCCACTTT. This sequence encodes CASRGNRNNSPLHF.

This clonotype was picked up a small number of times. CDR3 sequence reads: CSAGGGHDLMDTEAFF. The CDR3 coding sequence is TGCAGTGCTGGAGGGGGACACGACCTCATGGACACTGAAGCTTTCTTT. This chain uses TRBV20-1 with TRBJ1-1; TRBD1 might be the D (6 bases). Per germline, CDR1 DFQATT and CDR2 SNEGSKA (reference sequence). The CDR3 length is 16 residues. Trimming cost V 5 bases and J 3 bases, with 22 bases left between them.

The V and J genes are TRBV14 and TRBJ2-3; TRBD2 matches 8 bases. Germline V gives CDR1 SGHDN, CDR2 FVKESK. V was clipped by 4 bases and J by 4 bases; unmatched bases: 4. This CDR3 spans 14 amino acids. The chain's CDR3 is CASSPAGGADTQYF. The CDR3 coding sequence is TGTGCCAGCAGCCCTGCGGGGGGCGCAGATACGCAGTATTTT.

The V call is TRBV12-3 or TRBV12-4, the J call TRBJ1-1, with D possibly TRBD1 on 5 matching bases. CDR3 size: 16 residues. The V end lost 3 bases, the J end lost 4 bases, and 18 bases lay between the germline ends. CDR3: CASSLGSRAFSTEAFF. The CDR3 DNA is TGTGCCAGCAGTTTGGGTAGCAGGGCTTTTTCCACTGAAGCTTTCTTT.

This sequence joins TRBV29-1 and TRBJ1-2, with TRBD1 as a possible D gene (5 bases). Trimming took off 5 bases at V and 4 bases at J, with 8 bases between the two ends. The CDR3 is made up of 11 amino acids. The germline gives CDR1 SQVTM, CDR2 ANQGSEA. CDR3 protein: CSVKGIYGYTF. The CDR3 DNA reads TGCAGCGTTAAGGGGATCTATGGCTACACCTTC.

The chain recombines TRBV7-8 with TRBJ2-1; 8 nucleotides align to TRBD1. The CDR3 runs to 15 residues. Germline assignment: CDR1 SGHVS and CDR2 FQNEAQ. V shed 5 bases, J shed 6 bases, and the junction held 9 bases outside the gene matches. CDR3 sequence: CASSNRDRTLNEQFF. CDR3 sequence (DNA): TGTGCCAGCAGCAACCGGGACAGGACACTCAATGAGCAGTTCTTC.